These T cell receptor beta chains were read from a single sample in a study of CD8 T cells in Susac syndrome. TCRdb reanalysed the immunoSEQ multiplex PCR reads using MiXCR and keeps one entry per CDR3 protein. The sample shows around 200,000 distinct CDR3 sequences, roughly 94% of them seen only once. The sequencing input was CD4+ T cells from PBMCs. All receptors come from a human donor with Susac syndrome. CDR3s include the opening cysteine and the closing phenylalanine or tryptophan. The D gene is left open where the match is weak. Rows give clone size only sometimes, using once, few, many, or a class for an expanded clone.

>-|TRBJ2-5|TRBV12-3/TRBV12-4|TRBD2
CASSLGASGSETQYF
TGTGCCAGCAGTCTAGGGGCTAGCGGTTCGGAGACCCAGTACTTC
>-|TRBJ2-7|TRBV18|-
CASSARAGMDEQYF
TGTGCCAGCTCAGCGAGGGCAGGGATGGACGAGCAGTACTTC
>-|TRBJ1-3|TRBV12-3/TRBV12-4|-
CASSLRSSGNTIYF
TGTGCCAGCAGTCTCAGAAGCTCTGGAAACACCATATATTTT
>-|TRBJ2-1|TRBV20-1|-
CSARSATYNEQFF
TGCAGTGCTAGAAGCGCAACTTACAATGAGCAGTTCTTC
>-|TRBJ1-2|TRBV28|TRBD1
CASRGTGRSSYGYTF
TGTGCCAGCAGGGGGACAGGCCGGAGTAGCTATGGCTACACCTTC
>-|TRBJ2-1|TRBV11-3|-
CASSPSSGRNEQFF
TGTGCCAGCAGCCCCTCATCCGGGCGCAATGAGCAGTTCTTC
>-|TRBJ2-5|TRBV19|-
CASSPRGETQYF
TGTGCCAGTAGTCCGAGAGGAGAGACCCAGTACTTC
>-|TRBJ1-4|TRBV29-1|-
CSVIELNEKLFF
TGCAGCGTTATTGAACTTAATGAAAAACTGTTTTTT
>-|TRBJ2-5|TRBV25-1|-
CASSEGTMETQYF
TGTGCCAGCAGTGAGGGGACGATGGAGACCCAGTACTTC
>-|TRBJ2-5|TRBV2|-
CASSRGPPMGETQYF
TGTGCCAGCAGTCGCGGACCCCCTATGGGAGAGACCCAGTACTTC
>few|TRBJ2-5|TRBV15|TRBD1
CATSRDRQGQETQYF
TGTGCCACCAGCAGGGATCGACAGGGACAAGAGACCCAGTACTTC
>-|TRBJ1-1|TRBV10-3|TRBD1
CAISDWAGGDTEAFF
TGTGCCATCAGTGATTGGGCAGGGGGTGACACTGAAGCTTTCTTT
>-|TRBJ2-4|TRBV19|TRBD1
CASSRPTGQGIAKNIQYF
TGTGCCAGTAGTAGGCCAACGGGACAGGGAATAGCCAAAAACATTCAGTACTTC
>-|TRBJ2-3|TRBV7-9|-
CASLGFTDTQYF
TGTGCCAGCTTGGGGTTTACAGATACGCAGTATTTT
>-|TRBJ2-2|TRBV11-3|-
CASSLVGAGSFTGELFF
TGTGCCAGCAGCTTAGTTGGGGCAGGGTCTTTCACCGGGGAGCTGTTTTTT
>-|TRBJ2-1|TRBV30|-
CAWSRNEQFF
TGTGCCTGGAGTCGGAATGAGCAGTTCTTC
>-|TRBJ1-3|TRBV5-1|-
CASSLYGASGNTIYF
TGCGCCAGCAGCTTGTACGGTGCCTCTGGAAACACCATATATTTT
>once|TRBJ2-7|TRBV7-9|-
CASSLLGNEQYF
TGTGCCAGCAGCTTACTAGGGAACGAGCAGTACTTC
>-|TRBJ2-7|TRBV28|-
CASSQPGAYEQYF
TGTGCCAGCAGTCAACCGGGGGCCTACGAGCAGTACTTC
>-|TRBJ2-1|TRBV5-6|-
CASSLAGPGEQFF
TGTGCCAGCAGCTTGGCTGGGCCAGGAGAGCAGTTCTTC
>-|TRBJ2-7|TRBV4-1|-
CASSQVGAYEQYF
TGCGCCAGCAGCCAGGTGGGGGCCTACGAGCAGTACTTC
>-|TRBJ2-7|TRBV20-1|TRBD2
CSAPLAGSNLYEQYF
TGCAGTGCCCCGCTAGCGGGGTCTAACCTATACGAGCAGTACTTC
>-|TRBJ2-5|TRBV29-1|TRBD2
CSVVPLAGGRETQYF
TGCAGCGTTGTACCCCTAGCGGGAGGGCGGGAGACCCAGTACTTC
>-|TRBJ2-1|TRBV5-1|TRBD1
CASSFTGTGGNEQFF
TGCGCCAGCAGCTTTACCGGAACAGGGGGCAATGAGCAGTTCTTC
>-|TRBJ1-1|TRBV12-3/TRBV12-4|-
CASSYGQIGMNTEAFF
TGTGCCAGCAGTTACGGACAGATTGGGATGAACACTGAAGCTTTCTTT
>-|TRBJ2-2|TRBV7-2|-
CASRPGLLRGTGELFF
TGTGCCAGCAGACCTGGACTACTTCGAGGGACCGGGGAGCTGTTTTTT
>-|TRBJ1-1|TRBV28|-
CASSSLDEAFF
TGTGCCAGCAGTTCGTTAGATGAAGCTTTCTTT
>-|TRBJ2-5|TRBV28|TRBD2
CASSFIVGTSGETQYF
TGTGCCAGCAGTTTTATCGTCGGGACTAGCGGAGAGACCCAGTACTTC
>-|TRBJ1-2|TRBV28|-
CASGWGAQGYTF
TGTGCCAGCGGATGGGGGGCTCAAGGCTACACCTTC
>-|TRBJ2-1|TRBV19|TRBD2
CASSIYASGSLYNEQFF
TGTGCCAGTAGTATATATGCTAGCGGGAGCCTCTACAATGAGCAGTTCTTC
>-|TRBJ2-1|TRBV27|TRBD2
CASSLLGLAGDNEQFF
TGTGCCAGCAGTTTGTTGGGACTAGCGGGCGACAATGAGCAGTTCTTC
>-|TRBJ2-7|TRBV28|-
CASSNPRYEQYF
TGTGCCAGCTCGAATCCGCGATACGAGCAGTACTTC
>-|TRBJ1-2|TRBV15|-
CATSRVERLGYTF
TGTGCCACCAGCAGAGTGGAGAGGCTTGGCTACACCTTC
>-|TRBJ2-5|TRBV30|-
CAWSTQYQGQETQYF
TGTGCCTGGAGTACCCAATATCAGGGACAAGAGACCCAGTACTTC
>-|TRBJ2-2|TRBV18|TRBD2
CASSPGGSMTGELFF
TGTGCCAGCTCACCAGGCGGGAGCATGACCGGGGAGCTGTTTTTT
>-|TRBJ2-1|TRBV14|-
CASSPVSEQFF
TGTGCCAGCAGCCCTGTAAGTGAGCAGTTCTTC
>-|TRBJ1-2|TRBV2|-
CASSDYRSNYGYTF
TGTGCCAGCAGTGACTACAGGAGTAACTATGGCTACACCTTC
>-|TRBJ2-5|TRBV12-3/TRBV12-4|-
CASKPPGGQAKETQYF
TGTGCCAGCAAACCCCCGGGGGGCCAAGCGAAAGAGACCCAGTACTTC
>-|TRBJ1-5|TRBV18|-
CASSGTVGNQPQHF
TGTGCCAGCTCGGGGACGGTGGGGAATCAGCCCCAGCATTTT
>-|TRBJ1-1|TRBV7-9|-
CASSNIRWHTEAFF
TGTGCCAGCAGCAATATCCGGTGGCACACTGAAGCTTTCTTT
>-|TRBJ2-1|TRBV4-2|-
CASSQVMFGLFGEQFF
TGTGCCAGCAGCCAAGTAATGTTCGGTTTATTTGGTGAGCAGTTCTTC
>-|TRBJ2-3|TRBV18|-
CASSPGPNRRTDTQYF
TGTGCCAGCTCCCCGGGACCTAACAGGCGCACAGATACGCAGTATTTT
>-|TRBJ2-7|TRBV24-1|-
CATSDLRPGTDSYEQYF
TGTGCCACCAGTGATTTAAGGCCCGGGACGGATTCCTACGAGCAGTACTTC
>-|TRBJ1-2|TRBV15|-
CATSGYTSYGYTF
TGTGCCACCAGCGGATACACGAGCTATGGCTACACCTTC
>-|TRBJ2-7|TRBV27|TRBD1
CASSFRTGHEQYF
TGTGCCAGCAGTTTCCGGACAGGGCACGAGCAGTACTTC
>-|TRBJ1-2|TRBV7-2|TRBD1
CASKTGTTGYGYTF
TGTGCCAGCAAAACAGGGACGACAGGGTATGGCTACACCTTC
>-|TRBJ1-4|TRBV5-1|-
CASSLQRATDEKLFF
TGCGCCAGCAGCTTGCAAAGGGCGACCGATGAAAAACTGTTTTTT
>-|TRBJ2-3|TRBV7-2|-
CASSLDLSGLKADTQYF
TGTGCCAGCAGCTTAGATCTGTCGGGATTAAAGGCAGATACGCAGTATTTT
>-|TRBJ2-1|TRBV7-6|-
CASSLVGTVTYNEQFF
TGTGCCAGCAGCTTAGTGGGGACTGTCACCTACAATGAGCAGTTCTTC
>-|TRBJ1-4|TRBV4-2|-
CASSQEILGSSVFF
TGTGCCAGCAGCCAAGAAATTTTGGGGAGTTCGGTGTTTTTT
>-|TRBJ1-2|TRBV6-5|-
CASSKSGYRGYTF
TGTGCCAGCAGCAAAAGCGGTTATCGGGGCTACACCTTC
>-|TRBJ2-7|TRBV28|-
CASSLTARPEEQYF
TGTGCCAGCAGTCTAACGGCCAGGCCCGAAGAGCAGTACTTC
>-|TRBJ2-3|TRBV20-1|TRBD2
CSAGSGGTDTQYF
TGCAGTGCAGGGAGCGGGGGAACAGATACGCAGTATTTT
>-|TRBJ1-5|TRBV4-3|-
CASSQHYGSNQPQHF
TGCGCCAGCAGCCAACACTACGGAAGCAATCAGCCCCAGCATTTT
>-|TRBJ2-5|TRBV29-1|TRBD1
CSGQVDRGDGETQYF
TGCAGCGGCCAGGTGGACAGGGGTGACGGGGAGACCCAGTACTTC
>-|TRBJ1-1|TRBV12-3/TRBV12-4|-
CASSPLGAMNTEAFF
TGTGCCAGCAGTCCCCTGGGGGCCATGAACACTGAAGCTTTCTTT
>-|TRBJ2-3|TRBV2|-
CASSASTDTQYF
TGTGCCAGCAGTGCCTCAACAGATACGCAGTATTTT
>-|TRBJ2-5|TRBV2|-
CASSLDSQETQYF
TGTGCCAGCAGTTTGGACAGCCAAGAGACCCAGTACTTC
>-|TRBJ2-7|TRBV30|TRBD2
CAWTGLAGPYEQYF
TGTGCCTGGACGGGACTAGCGGGACCCTACGAGCAGTACTTC
>-|TRBJ1-2|TRBV4-2|-
CASSMGLGANYGYTF
TGTGCCAGCAGTATGGGACTGGGGGCTAACTATGGCTACACCTTC